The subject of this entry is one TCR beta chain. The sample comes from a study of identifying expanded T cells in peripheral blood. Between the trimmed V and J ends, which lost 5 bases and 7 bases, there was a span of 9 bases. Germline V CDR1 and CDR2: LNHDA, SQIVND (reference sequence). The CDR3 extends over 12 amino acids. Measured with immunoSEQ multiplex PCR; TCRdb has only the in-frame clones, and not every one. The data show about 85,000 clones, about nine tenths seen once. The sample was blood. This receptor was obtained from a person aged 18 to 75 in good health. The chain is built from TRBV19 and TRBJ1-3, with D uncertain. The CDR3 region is CASSGVGNTIYF. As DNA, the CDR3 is TGTGCCAGTAGTGGTGTGGGGAACACCATATATTTT.